The present TCR beta chain was sequenced within a study of CD8 T cells in Susac syndrome (dated by TCRdb to about 2019). Context from the whole study: Among the Susac syndrome patients who were sequenced, clinically active disease was present in six and clinical remission was observed in roughly eight. The study used repertoire sequencing to test whether antigen drove CD8+ T cell activation and differentiation in Susac syndrome. At the time of blood withdrawal, Susac syndrome patients were either therapy-naive, taking corticosteroids (with some also receiving IVIg), or on IVIg alone. Points the paper makes about the study in general: No clonal expansion was detected in the CD4+ T cell repertoire of Susac syndrome patients. The TCR sequencing and HLA analysis was acknowledged to have included a relatively small number of individuals.

Notes on this clonotype: Its antigen remains unidentified. The input lacks base qualities; no much larger clone sits a single base away.

The junction carries 14 bases between V and J, which are trimmed by 4 bases and 7 bases respectively. Including the terminal cysteine and phenylalanine, the CDR3 comprises 13 residues. Kept here is only the CDR3 DNA, which spans 39 bases and is read in frame from base 1. The germline V gene yields MGHRA for CDR1 and YSYEKL for CDR2. RNA was extracted using the RNeasy kit, and roughly 0.45 to 1 microgram was reverse transcribed with random hexamers. The immunoSEQ multiplex PCR assay, which covers 54 Vbeta and 13 Jbeta segments, was used to amplify TCR beta CDR3 regions. To correct PCR amplification bias, a synthetic template baseline was used for both primer optimization and computational correction. As for the original processing: Only productive sequences were kept, with reads annotated to V, D and J genes according to IMGT and analyzed in immunoSEQ Analyzer. To calculate clonality, Shannon entropy was normalized by log2 of the number of productive unique sequences and then subtracted from one. For each patient and control, public and private clones were evaluated among the 100 most prevalent clones. Clones were defined as Susac-specific if absent from the healthy and MS cohorts, from 1052 published viral clones and from other ImmuneACCESS disease sequences. The public sequencing data were trimmed at Q25 with fastp and processed into clonotypes with MiXCR by TCRdb, which kept only in-frame beta chains. Merged by CDR3 protein, the rows form single entries marked with the most common genes and DNA. For this entry, the V and J calls and clone size follow TCRdb and not the study's own pipeline. For this sample the table gives some 150,000 distinct CDR3 sequences, of which approximately 95% were detected only once. The top ten hold around 0.15% of the sample.

Peripheral blood CD8+ and CD4+ T cells from healthy donors, Susac syndrome patients and multiple sclerosis patients were profiled using high-throughput TCR beta sequencing. Recently defined diagnostic criteria for definite or probable disease were met by the Susac syndrome patients. Bulk CD8+ and CD4+ T cells were purified by magnetic negative isolation, while CD8+ TEMRA cells were enriched using FACS. Blood was drawn into EDTA tubes, processed within 24 hours, and PBMCs were isolated by density gradient centrifugation. PBMCs intended for TCR sequencing were cryopreserved in liquid nitrogen and were subsequently thawed in a 37 degrees C water bath. The sorted or isolated CD4+, CD8+ and CD8+ TEMRA cells reached a purity of at least 90%.

The origin of this receptor is a human donor with Susac syndrome. Sequences were obtained from CD4+ T cells from PBMCs. Recombination connected TRBV4-1 to TRBJ2-7; a tentative D match to TRBD1 spans 6 bases. The CDR3 protein is CASSLRPTGEQYF. The sequenced DNA is TGCGCCAGCAGCCTCCGACCGACAGGAGAGCAGTACTTC.